This TCR beta chain is from a study of T-cell memory formation after mild COVID-19. TCR alpha and TCR beta cDNA libraries carrying sample barcodes and UMIs came from 5'RACE with constant-segment primers. TCRdb independently ran MiXCR on the 5' RACE reads; one entry per CDR3 protein. The table has fewer than 700,000 distinct CDR3 sequences, less than 25% seen once. This CDR3 region has 16 residues. J was trimmed by 6 bases and V by 5 bases; bases with no gene match: 13. The chain uses TRBV12-3 or TRBV12-4 and TRBJ2-3; 8 bases line up with TRBD2. What was sequenced was PBMCs or a T cell subset sorted from them (not recorded which). The origin of this receptor is an adult woman who had mild COVID-19 (a few samples of this study predate the infection). Cell type and time point are not known. The CDR3 region has the DNA TGTGCCAGCAGTAGTAGGACGGGAGGGTGGATCGATACGCAGTATTTT. Translating gives CASSSRTGGWIDTQYF.